This passage covers 16 T cell receptor beta chains from one sample sequenced in a study of T cells in Graves' hyperthyroidism and ophthalmopathy (dated by TCRdb to between 2018 and 2021). The library was generated by multiplex PCR. Sequencing relied on an Illumina HiSeq 2000. The TCR beta CDR3 regions were amplified from RNA transcripts. A first-round RT-PCR of the TCR CDR3 used the HTBI primer set with the Qiagen OneStep RT-PCR kit. TCRdb handled the public reads itself, with Q25 trimming in fastp and clone calling in MiXCR, and kept productive beta chains. Rows merge per CDR3 protein into single entries with the most common DNA and genes. In all, the sample holds hundreds of thousands of distinct CDR3 sequences, and approximately 14% of those were seen once. The top ten hold around an eighth of the sample. Sample: blood. The receptor set was obtained from a woman younger than 35 with Graves' hyperthyroidism.

This clonotype was seen ten or more times. The CDR3, as DNA: TGTGCCAGCAGCCTGACCGGGACAGGGGACACTGAAGCTTTCTTT. It translates to CASSLTGTGDTEAFF. This chain joins TRBV7-9 and TRBJ1-1; 10 nucleotides line up with TRBD1. Germline V gene lookup returns CDR1 SEHNR and CDR2 FQNEAQ (reference sequence). CDR3 length: 15 residues. Unmatched junction bases numbered 6, after V lost 5 bases and J lost 3 bases.

This clonotype was seen ten or more times. The gene calls are TRBV11-3 and TRBJ2-2, with no clear D. Trimming pared 5 bases from V and 4 bases from J, leaving 11 bases between. This CDR3 region has 14 residues. Germline V lookup: CDR1 SGHNT, CDR2 YENEEA. CDR3 in amino acids: CASSDERITGELFF. DNA of the CDR3: TGTGCCAGCAGCGACGAGAGAATCACCGGGGAGCTGTTTTTT.

This clonotype was recorded many times. The chain combines TRBV27 with TRBJ2-7, with a possible D match to TRBD1 (6 bases). The V end lost 5 bases, the J end lost 2 bases, and 16 bases lay between the germline ends. The CDR3 is 15 amino acids. Germline CDR1 MNHEY, CDR2 SMNVEV (reference sequence). In nucleotides, the CDR3 is TGTGCCAGCAGTCTTTTCAGGGGACGGGCCTACGAGCAGTACTTC. This encodes CASSLFRGRAYEQYF.

This clonotype was recorded at least ten times. This chain connects TRBV7-9 to TRBJ2-1, with D possibly called TRBD1 or TRBD2 (5 bases each). Germline V lookup: CDR1 SEHNR, CDR2 FQNEAQ (reference sequence). V lost 5 bases, J lost 7 bases, and 9 bases lay in between. The CDR3 has 12 amino acids. CDR3 sequence (DNA): TGTGCCAGCAGCCGGGACGGAAATGAGCAGTTCTTC. It yields the protein CASSRDGNEQFF.

The sample holds many counts of this clonotype. The chain has TRBV20-1 and TRBJ1-2; unclear D gene. The CDR3 is 12 amino acids. Trimming cost V 6 bases and J 8 bases, with 16 bases left between them. Germline V lookup: CDR1 DFQATT, CDR2 SNEGSKA (reference sequence). The CDR3 loop is CSAKAGIKGYTF. CDR3 DNA: TGCAGTGCGAAGGCGGGGATTAAGGGCTACACCTTC.

This clonotype was observed a handful of times. The gene calls are TRBV7-6 and TRBJ2-5; TRBD1 matches at 7 bases. Germline CDR1 reads SGHVS; CDR2 reads FNYEAQ. The CDR3 sequence is 14 residues long. J gave up 5 bases and V 5 bases, and 8 bases lay outside the gene matches. The CDR3: CASSTPTGLETQYF. The CDR3 DNA is TGTGCCAGCAGCACACCGACAGGGTTGGAGACCCAGTACTTC.

There are many counts of this clonotype. CDR3 residues: CASSRGTGLGELFF. CDR3 bases: TGTGCCAGCAGCCGCGGGACAGGCCTCGGGGAGCTGTTTTTT. The V gene is TRBV11-2, the J gene TRBJ2-2, with 8 nucleotides matching TRBD1. Germline lookup yields CDR1 SGHAT and CDR2 FQNNGV. V was pared by 5 bases and J by 7 bases, with 6 bases of the junction left unmatched. The CDR3 covers 14 residues.

This clonotype showed up just a few times. V usage is TRBV18 and J usage is TRBJ1-4; 9 nucleotides line up with TRBD1. With V trimmed by 3 bases and J by 4 bases, 3 bases remained unmatched. The CDR3 is 15 amino acids. From germline, CDR1 is KGHSH and CDR2 LQKENI. CDR3 DNA: TGTGCCAGCTCACCCGGGACAGGGAATAATGAAAAACTGTTTTTT. It translates to CASSPGTGNNEKLFF.

This clonotype was picked up a small number of times. The CDR3 DNA is TGTGCCAGCAGCCCAGGACTAGCGGGTATCGGTACAGATACGCAGTATTTT. It encodes CASSPGLAGIGTDTQYF. The J gene is TRBJ2-3, the V gene TRBV9; TRBD2 aligns across 11 bases. CDR3 size: 17 residues. Germline CDR1 reads SGDLS; CDR2 reads YYNGEE. The trim removed 4 bases at V and 3 bases at J, leaving 10 bases unmatched. Looking up the rest from reference TRBV9 and TRBJ2-3 gives the full variable domain: DSGVTQTPKHLITATGQRVTLRCSPRSGDLSVYWYQQSLDQGLQFLIQYYNGEERAKGNILERFSAQQFPDLHSELNLSSLELGDSALYFCASSPGLAGIGTDTQYFGPGTRLTVL.

J is TRBJ1-5 and V is TRBV27, with D maybe TRBD1 (5 bases). The V and J ends lost 8 bases and 6 bases respectively, with 14 bases between them. Germline V CDR1 and CDR2: MNHEY, SMNVEV (reference sequence). The CDR3 length is 13 residues. This CDR3 reads CASRPGVSQPQHF. The CDR3 DNA sequence: TGTGCCAGCCGGCCGGGGGTGAGTCAGCCCCAGCATTTT.

V gene TRBV7-9 combines with J gene TRBJ1-6; D perhaps matches TRBD1 (5 bases). V lost 11 bases to trimming and J lost 6 bases, with 14 bases between them. The CDR3 covers 13 residues. The V gene's germline CDR1 is SEHNR and CDR2 FQNEAQ (reference sequence). The CDR3 protein is CAVEGQANSPLHF. The CDR3 nucleotides read TGTGCCGTCGAGGGGCAGGCTAATTCACCCCTCCACTTT.

Ten or more counts support this clonotype. This sequence joins TRBV28 and TRBJ2-7; no reliable D call. The CDR3 runs to 15 residues. V was clipped by 5 bases and J by 6 bases, with 20 bases between them. Germline V gene sequence: CDR1 MDHEN, CDR2 SYDVKM. The CDR3 reads CASSQLFPLRGEQYF. In DNA, the CDR3 is TGTGCCAGCAGTCAACTGTTCCCGCTGAGAGGCGAGCAGTACTTC. Full variable domain (missing parts from reference TRBV28 and TRBJ2-7): DVKVTQSSRYLVKRTGEKVFLECVQDMDHENMFWYRQDPGLGLRLIYFSYDVKMKEKGDIPEGYSVSREKKERFSLILESASTNQTSMYLCASSQLFPLRGEQYFGPGTRLTVT.

With respect to this clonotype: This may come from a read error, since a much larger clone is one base off. The CDR3 end shows no conserved phenylalanine or tryptophan, and so a read error is likely. The rearrangement links TRBV10-3 to TRBJ2-2; 7 bases match TRBD1. The trim removed 10 bases at V and 1 base at J, leaving 12 bases unmatched. This CDR3 has 16 amino acids. Per germline, CDR1 ENHRY and CDR2 SYGVKD. CDR3 DNA: TGTGCCACTTTAAACGACAGGGTAGGGAACACCGGGGAGCTGTTTCTT. This codes for CATLNDRVGNTGELFL.

This clonotype was seen ten or more times. V gene TRBV20-1 combines with J gene TRBJ1-5; perhaps TRBD1 as D (6 bases). In germline, CDR1 is DFQATT, CDR2 SNEGSKA (reference sequence). This CDR3 has 15 residues. Trimming stripped 4 bases from V and 5 bases from J, with 18 bases between. The CDR3 is CSATLAGGNHQPQHF. DNA for the CDR3: TGCAGTGCTACCTTGGCGGGGGGCAACCATCAGCCCCAGCATTTT.

This clonotype was detected many times. The chain couples TRBV28 to TRBJ1-3; D uncertain. CDR3 length: 13 residues. Germline CDR1 MDHEN, CDR2 SYDVKM. V dropped 2 bases and J dropped 2 bases, with 4 bases sitting between them. This CDR3 reads CASSLDPGNTIYF. The CDR3 DNA sequence: TGTGCCAGCAGTTTAGACCCTGGAAACACCATATATTTT.

V and J are TRBV7-8 and TRBJ1-2; 9 positions match TRBD1. Trimming removed 6 bases from V and 6 bases from J; junction bases left unmatched: 14. This CDR3 region has 16 residues. Germline CDR1 is SGHVS and CDR2 is FQNEAQ. The CDR3 sequence: CASRGRANHRGHGYTF. As DNA, the CDR3 is TGTGCCAGCAGAGGCAGGGCAAACCACAGGGGGCATGGCTACACCTTC.